Listed below are T cell receptor beta chains from one sample, sequenced in a study of CD8 T cells in Susac syndrome. A single record per CDR3 protein comes from TCRdb applying MiXCR to the immunoSEQ multiplex PCR reads. The sample consists of just over 80,000 distinct CDR3 sequences, 94% of them appearing once. The specimen was CD8+ T cells from PBMCs. These receptors were obtained from a human donor in good health. The CDR3 runs from the conserved cysteine through the conserved F or W. Fields, in order: CDR3 DNA, CDR3 protein, clone size, J gene, V gene, D gene. A D gene is named only where the DNA matches it firmly. A clone size is listed for some rows: how often the clone was seen (once, few, many), or a class if it is expanded.

TGTGCCAGCAGCTTGACTAGGGTGAGCAATGAGCAGTTCTTC | CASSLTRVSNEQFF | . | TRBJ2-1 | TRBV6-2/TRBV6-3 | .
TGTGCCAGCAGGCAGGGGGACAGAGCGAACACCGGGGAGCTGTTTTTT | CASRQGDRANTGELFF | . | TRBJ2-2 | TRBV27 | TRBD1
TGCAGTGCTAGAGAGGACCGTTATGGCTACACCTTC | CSAREDRYGYTF | once | TRBJ1-2 | TRBV20-1 | .
TGTGCCAGCAGTCGGACAGGGTCTATGGAGCAGTACTTC | CASSRTGSMEQYF | . | TRBJ2-7 | TRBV13 | TRBD1
TGTGCCACCAGTGATCCATACAGGGGCACAGATACGCAGTATTTT | CATSDPYRGTDTQYF | . | TRBJ2-3 | TRBV24-1 | .
TGTGCCGTGCTGGGACAGGCATACCCTCGGCAGTACTTC | CAVLGQAYPRQYF | . | TRBJ2-7 | TRBV2 | TRBD1
TGTGCCAGCAGCTTGGAGGGGGTGGACCACGAGCAGTACTTC | CASSLEGVDHEQYF | . | TRBJ2-7 | TRBV7-9 | .
TGTGCCAGCAGCCTTGTACCGGGACAGGGGGCAGATGATGGGTGGGCTGAAGCTTTCTTT | CASSLVPGQGADDGWAEAFF | . | TRBJ1-1 | TRBV11-1 | TRBD1
TGTGCCAGCACCCCGGGGACCTTTTACAATGAGCAGTTCTTC | CASTPGTFYNEQFF | . | TRBJ2-1 | TRBV27 | .
TGTGCCAGCAGTTACCACCACCCTTCCTACGAGCAGTACTTC | CASSYHHPSYEQYF | . | TRBJ2-7 | TRBV6-5 | .
TGTGCCAGCAGCGACGAGCTAGCGGGGAAGAACAATGAGCAGTTCTTC | CASSDELAGKNNEQFF | . | TRBJ2-1 | TRBV9 | TRBD2
TGTGCCAGCAGCTTAGTTTGGCTAGCGGGGGGCGACCAAGAGACCCAGTACTTC | CASSLVWLAGGDQETQYF | . | TRBJ2-5 | TRBV7-9 | TRBD2
TGTGCCAGCCTCCGGGACGGTCAAAACATTCAGTACTTC | CASLRDGQNIQYF | once | TRBJ2-4 | TRBV19 | .
TGCAGTGCCAATATTTTCCCCGGGGGGGAGACGGGACCGGAAAACATTCAGTACTTC | CSANIFPGGETGPENIQYF | . | TRBJ2-4 | TRBV20-1 | TRBD2
TGTGCCATACGAAGCGGGAGGGAGTTCTATGAGCAGTTCTTC | CAIRSGREFYEQFF | . | TRBJ2-1 | TRBV28 | TRBD2
TGTGCCACCAGTGTCCGGACAGGAACAGATACGCAGTATTTT | CATSVRTGTDTQYF | . | TRBJ2-3 | TRBV24-1 | TRBD1
TGTGCCATCAGTGACGCGGGGACTTTGGAGACCCAGTACTTC | CAISDAGTLETQYF | . | TRBJ2-5 | TRBV10-3 | .
TGCAGTGCTCTCGAGAGGGCTAGCGGGGTTACCTACAATGAGCAGTTCTTC | CSALERASGVTYNEQFF | . | TRBJ2-1 | TRBV20-1 | TRBD2
TGCAGCGTTGAAGGTCCGGGCCTTAGAGCCAATGAGCAGTTCTTC | CSVEGPGLRANEQFF | . | TRBJ2-1 | TRBV29-1 | .
TGTGCCAGTAGTATCCCGGGACAACCTGAGCAGTTCTTC | CASSIPGQPEQFF | . | TRBJ2-1 | TRBV19 | .
TGTGCCATGACCGGGTTTTTATTGGACGGCTACACCTTC | CAMTGFLLDGYTF | . | TRBJ1-2 | TRBV10-3 | .
TGTGCCAGCAGCCAGAGACTGAGGACAGGGGTTACAGATACGCAGTATTTT | CASSQRLRTGVTDTQYF | . | TRBJ2-3 | TRBV4-2 | TRBD1
TGTGCCAGCAGTCCTGGCACTAGCGTGTCCCACAATGAGCAGTTCTTC | CASSPGTSVSHNEQFF | once | TRBJ2-1 | TRBV12-3/TRBV12-4 | TRBD2
TGTGCCAGCAGTTACCGAGACAGGGTGGGCACCGGGGAGCTGTTTTTT | CASSYRDRVGTGELFF | . | TRBJ2-2 | TRBV27 | TRBD1
TGTGCCAGCAGCAACATCCCTAGCTCTGGAAACACCATATATTTT | CASSNIPSSGNTIYF | . | TRBJ1-3 | TRBV27 | .
TGCAGTCCAAATCTAAGGGAGCAGTTCTTC | CSPNLREQFF | . | TRBJ2-1 | TRBV20-1 | .
TGTGCCAGCAGCACTCGTGGGACTACCCACACAGATACGCAGTATTTT | CASSTRGTTHTDTQYF | . | TRBJ2-3 | TRBV7-8 | TRBD2
TGCGCCAGCAGCCTCATGGGCCCCACCCAGATGAACACTGAAGCTTTCTTT | CASSLMGPTQMNTEAFF | . | TRBJ1-1 | TRBV4-1 | .
TGTGCCAGCAGCGTAGGGGCACCCTCCTACGAGCAGTACTTC | CASSVGAPSYEQYF | . | TRBJ2-7 | TRBV9 | .
TGTGCCAGCAGCTCCCAGACTAGCCGAAGCGAGCAGTACTTC | CASSSQTSRSEQYF | . | TRBJ2-7 | TRBV13 | TRBD2
TGTGCCAGCAGCGTAGAAGGCAGTTGGGCAGATACGCAGTATTTT | CASSVEGSWADTQYF | once | TRBJ2-3 | TRBV9 | .
TGTGCCAGCAGCTTAGTTCTGGGCGGGAGGAATGAGCAGTTCTTC | CASSLVLGGRNEQFF | . | TRBJ2-1 | TRBV7-9 | TRBD2
TGTGCCAGCAGCCAAGATCGCCCGGGGAGGCGCGCAGATACGCAGTATTTT | CASSQDRPGRRADTQYF | . | TRBJ2-3 | TRBV14 | .
TGCAGTGCTAGAGATCTCGAGACAGCCAACACCGGGGAGCTGTTTTTT | CSARDLETANTGELFF | . | TRBJ2-2 | TRBV20-1 | .
TGTGCCACCGAAGCGGGAGCCACAGATACGCAGTATTTT | CATEAGATDTQYF | . | TRBJ2-3 | TRBV24-1 | TRBD2
TGCAGCGTTGAAGGTGAGGGGGCTGGGTACAATGAGCAGTTCTTC | CSVEGEGAGYNEQFF | . | TRBJ2-1 | TRBV29-1 | TRBD1
TGTGCCAGCAGCCCAGAGACAGGAATTAAAACCTACGAGCAGTACTTC | CASSPETGIKTYEQYF | once | TRBJ2-7 | TRBV7-2 | .
TGTGCCAGCAGCCCCCGGAGCTCTGGGGCCAACGTCCTGACTTTC | CASSPRSSGANVLTF | . | TRBJ2-6 | TRBV2 | .
TGTGCCAGCAGTGAAGCGCTAGGACAGAGAAGGGAAGCTTTCTTT | CASSEALGQRREAFF | . | TRBJ1-1 | TRBV2 | .
TGTGCCCTCCGCGCCTATAATTCACCCCTCCACTTT | CALRAYNSPLHF | . | TRBJ1-6 | TRBV2 | .
TGTGCCAGCAGTTTAGTTATACAGAAGCCCACAGATACGCAGTATTTT | CASSLVIQKPTDTQYF | . | TRBJ2-3 | TRBV12-3/TRBV12-4 | .
TGTGCCAGCAGCTTGGAGGGAAACTACGAGCAGTACTTC | CASSLEGNYEQYF | few | TRBJ2-7 | TRBV11-2 | .
TGTGCCAGCAGCACGGGGCGACTCCAGTACTTC | CASSTGRLQYF | . | TRBJ2-5 | TRBV12-3/TRBV12-4 | .
TGTGCCAGCAGCCGCCTAGGGGCAGGGGAGACCCAGTACTTC | CASSRLGAGETQYF | . | TRBJ2-5 | TRBV3-1 | .
TGTGCCAGCATGGGGGAGTCTCCCTACGAGCAGTACTTC | CASMGESPYEQYF | . | TRBJ2-7 | TRBV2 | .
TGTGCCACCAGTGAAATGGACAAGAACACTGAAGCTTTCTTT | CATSEMDKNTEAFF | once | TRBJ1-1 | TRBV15 | .
TGTGCCAGCAGCTTTTTAGTCGGAACGTCTGGCAGCCCAACCTACGAGCAGTACTTC | CASSFLVGTSGSPTYEQYF | . | TRBJ2-7 | TRBV7-8 | .
TGCAGTGCTAGGGAACAGGGGTACGAGCAGTACTTC | CSAREQGYEQYF | . | TRBJ2-7 | TRBV20-1 | TRBD1
TGTGCCAGCAGCGTAGAGGATCGAACCTACGAGCAGTACTTC | CASSVEDRTYEQYF | . | TRBJ2-7 | TRBV9 | .
TGTGCCAGCAGTGAACAAAGGAATAGCAATCAGCCCCAGCATTTT | CASSEQRNSNQPQHF | . | TRBJ1-5 | TRBV25-1 | .
TGTGCCAGCAGTTACGGACTAGCGGGAGGTTCCTACAATGAGCAGTTCTTC | CASSYGLAGGSYNEQFF | . | TRBJ2-1 | TRBV6-5 | TRBD2
TGTGCCAGCAGTTACGGCATGAACACTGAAGCTTTCTTT | CASSYGMNTEAFF | few | TRBJ1-1 | TRBV27 | .
TGTGCCAGCAGCGTAGCGGGAGCTGGGGCCAACGTCCTGACTTTC | CASSVAGAGANVLTF | . | TRBJ2-6 | TRBV9 | .
TGCAGCGTTGCCGGTTTTCGGCAAAATTTTTACAATGAGCAGTTCTTC | CSVAGFRQNFYNEQFF | . | TRBJ2-1 | TRBV29-1 | .
TGTGCCAGCAGTTACCGGGGGGCAACATATGAGCAGTTCTTC | CASSYRGATYEQFF | once | TRBJ2-1 | TRBV28 | .
TGCGCCAGCAGCCAAGATTCGGTGGGGACTGAAGCTTTCTTT | CASSQDSVGTEAFF | once | TRBJ1-1 | TRBV4-3 | .
TGTGCCAGCGCTCGGACAGGGGACTACGAGCAGTACTTC | CASARTGDYEQYF | . | TRBJ2-7 | TRBV25-1 | TRBD1
TGTGCCAGTAGTATTCCCCCCAGGGGACAAGCTAACTATGGCTACACCTTC | CASSIPPRGQANYGYTF | . | TRBJ1-2 | TRBV19 | .
TGTGCCAGCGGTATCCGGGTCCAGGAGCCGCAGTATTTT | CASGIRVQEPQYF | . | TRBJ2-3 | TRBV27 | .
TGTGCCAGTAGTTGGTTGGCTCAGGGGGTCCGATATAGCAATCAGCCCCAGCATTTT | CASSWLAQGVRYSNQPQHF | . | TRBJ1-5 | TRBV19 | TRBD1